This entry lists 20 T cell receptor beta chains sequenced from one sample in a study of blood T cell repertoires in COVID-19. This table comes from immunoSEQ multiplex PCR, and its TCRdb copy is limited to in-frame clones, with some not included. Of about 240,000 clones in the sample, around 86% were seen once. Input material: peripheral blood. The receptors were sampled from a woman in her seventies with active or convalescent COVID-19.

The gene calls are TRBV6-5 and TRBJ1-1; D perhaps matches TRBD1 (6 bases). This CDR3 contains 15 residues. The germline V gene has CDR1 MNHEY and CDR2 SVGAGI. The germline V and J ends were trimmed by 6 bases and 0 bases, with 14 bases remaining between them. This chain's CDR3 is CASRDSEGLNTEAFF. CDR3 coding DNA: TGTGCCAGCAGGGACAGTGAGGGCCTGAACACTGAAGCTTTCTTT.

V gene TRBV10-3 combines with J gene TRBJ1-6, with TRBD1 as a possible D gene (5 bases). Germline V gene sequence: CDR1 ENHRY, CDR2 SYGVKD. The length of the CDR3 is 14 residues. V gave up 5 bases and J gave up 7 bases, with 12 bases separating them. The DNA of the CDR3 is TGTGCCATCAGTCCCGCAGGGAACAATTCACCCCTCCACTTT. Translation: CAISPAGNNSPLHF.

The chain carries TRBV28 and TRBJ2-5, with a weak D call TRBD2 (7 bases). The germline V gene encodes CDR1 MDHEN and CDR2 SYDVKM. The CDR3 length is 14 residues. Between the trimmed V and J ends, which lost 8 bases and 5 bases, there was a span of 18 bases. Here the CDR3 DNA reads TGTGCCAGCCGGGGTTCCGGGGGGCGGGAGACCCAGTACTTC. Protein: CASRGSGGRETQYF. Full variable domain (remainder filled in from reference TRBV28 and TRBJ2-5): DVKVTQSSRYLVKRTGEKVFLECVQDMDHENMFWYRQDPGLGLRLIYFSYDVKMKEKGDIPEGYSVSREKKERFSLILESASTNQTSMYLCASRGSGGRETQYFGPGTRLLVL.

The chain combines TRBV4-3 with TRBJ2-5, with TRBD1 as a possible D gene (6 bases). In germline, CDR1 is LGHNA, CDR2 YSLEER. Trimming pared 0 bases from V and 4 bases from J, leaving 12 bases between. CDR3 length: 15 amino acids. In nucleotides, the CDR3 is TGCGCCAGCAGCCAAGATAGGACAGTGGTAGAGACCCAGTACTTC. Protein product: CASSQDRTVVETQYF.

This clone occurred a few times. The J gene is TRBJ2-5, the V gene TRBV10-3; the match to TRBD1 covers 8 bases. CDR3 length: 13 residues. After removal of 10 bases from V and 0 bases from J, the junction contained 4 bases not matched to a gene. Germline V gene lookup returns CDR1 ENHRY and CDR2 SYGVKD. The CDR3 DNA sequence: TGTGCCACCTTACAGGGGGACCAAGAGACCCAGTACTTC. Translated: CATLQGDQETQYF.

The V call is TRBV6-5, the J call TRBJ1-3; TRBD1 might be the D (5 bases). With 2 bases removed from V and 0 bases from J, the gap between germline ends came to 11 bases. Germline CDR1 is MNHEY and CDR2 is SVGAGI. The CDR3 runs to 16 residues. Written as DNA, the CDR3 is TGTGCCAGCAGTTACGCGGGACGGAGCTCTGGAAACACCATATATTTT. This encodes CASSYAGRSSGNTIYF.

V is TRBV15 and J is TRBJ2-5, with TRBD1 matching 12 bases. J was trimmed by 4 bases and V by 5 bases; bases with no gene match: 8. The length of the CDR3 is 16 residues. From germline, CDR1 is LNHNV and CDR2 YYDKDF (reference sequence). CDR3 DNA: TGTGCCACCAGCCGGGACAGGGGGCGGGAAGGAGAGACCCAGTACTTC. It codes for CATSRDRGREGETQYF. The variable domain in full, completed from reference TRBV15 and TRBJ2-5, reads DAMVIQNPRYQVTQFGKPVTLSCSQTLNHNVMYWYQQKSSQAPKLLFHYYDKDFNNEADTPDNFQSRRPNTSFCFLDIRSPGLGDTAMYLCATSRDRGREGETQYFGPGTRLLVL.

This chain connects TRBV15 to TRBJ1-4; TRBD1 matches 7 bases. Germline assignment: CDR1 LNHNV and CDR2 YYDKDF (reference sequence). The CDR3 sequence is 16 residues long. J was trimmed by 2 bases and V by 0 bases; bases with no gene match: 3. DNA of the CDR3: TGTGCCACCAGCAGAGATTCCAGGGGGACTAATGAAAAACTGTTTTTT. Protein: CATSRDSRGTNEKLFF.

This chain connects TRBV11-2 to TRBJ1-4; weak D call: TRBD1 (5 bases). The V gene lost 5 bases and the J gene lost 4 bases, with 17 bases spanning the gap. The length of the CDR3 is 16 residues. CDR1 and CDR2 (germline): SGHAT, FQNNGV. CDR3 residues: CASSPRGAQNNEKLFF. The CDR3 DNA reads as TGTGCCAGCAGCCCTCGCGGGGCCCAGAATAATGAAAAACTGTTTTTT.

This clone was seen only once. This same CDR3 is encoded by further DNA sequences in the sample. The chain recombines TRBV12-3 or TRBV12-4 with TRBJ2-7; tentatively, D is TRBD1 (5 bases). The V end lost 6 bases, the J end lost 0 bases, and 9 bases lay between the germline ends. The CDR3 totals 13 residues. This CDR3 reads CASRRQSSYEQYF. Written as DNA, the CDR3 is TGTGCCAGCAGACGACAGAGCTCCTACGAGCAGTACTTC.

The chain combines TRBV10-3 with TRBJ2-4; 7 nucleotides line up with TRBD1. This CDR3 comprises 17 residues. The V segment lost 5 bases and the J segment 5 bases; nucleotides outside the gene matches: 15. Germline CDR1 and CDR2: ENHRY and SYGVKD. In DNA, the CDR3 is TGTGCCATCAGTCCACAATATTTAGACAGGGCGGAAAACATTCAGTACTTC. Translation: CAISPQYLDRAENIQYF.

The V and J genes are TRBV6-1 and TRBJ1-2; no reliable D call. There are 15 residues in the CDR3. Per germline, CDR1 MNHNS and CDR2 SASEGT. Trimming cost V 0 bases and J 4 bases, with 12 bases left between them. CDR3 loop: CASSEALTSSYGYTF. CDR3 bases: TGTGCCAGCAGTGAAGCGCTCACCTCCAGCTATGGCTACACCTTC.

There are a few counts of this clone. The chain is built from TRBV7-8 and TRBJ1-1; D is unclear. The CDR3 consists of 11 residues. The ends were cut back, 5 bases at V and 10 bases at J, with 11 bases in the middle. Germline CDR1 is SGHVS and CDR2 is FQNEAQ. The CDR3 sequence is CASSPVSGAFF. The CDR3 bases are TGTGCCAGCAGCCCCGTCTCAGGAGCTTTCTTT.

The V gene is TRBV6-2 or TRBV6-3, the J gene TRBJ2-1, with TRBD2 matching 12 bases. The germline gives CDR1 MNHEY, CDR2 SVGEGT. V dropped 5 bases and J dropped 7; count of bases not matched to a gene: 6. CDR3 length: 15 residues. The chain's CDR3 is CASSLASGGGNEQFF. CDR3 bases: TGTGCCAGCAGTCTTGCTAGCGGGGGGGGAAATGAGCAGTTCTTC.

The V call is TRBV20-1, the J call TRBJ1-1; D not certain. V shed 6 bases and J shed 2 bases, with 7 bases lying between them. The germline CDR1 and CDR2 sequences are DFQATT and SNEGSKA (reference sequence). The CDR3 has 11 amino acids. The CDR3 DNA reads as TGCAGTGCCCAGTTAAACACTGAAGCTTTCTTT. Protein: CSAQLNTEAFF.

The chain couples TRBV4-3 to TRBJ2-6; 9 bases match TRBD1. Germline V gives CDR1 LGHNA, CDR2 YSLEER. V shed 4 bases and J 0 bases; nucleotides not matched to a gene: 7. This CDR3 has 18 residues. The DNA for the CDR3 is TGCGCCAGCAGCCCGCGACAGGGGGGTTACTCTGGGGCCAACGTCCTGACTTTC. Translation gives CASSPRQGGYSGANVLTF.

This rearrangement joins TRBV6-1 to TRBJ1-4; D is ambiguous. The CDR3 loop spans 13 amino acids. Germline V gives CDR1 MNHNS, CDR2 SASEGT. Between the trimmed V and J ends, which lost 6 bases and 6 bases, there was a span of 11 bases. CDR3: CASSVLVDEKLFF. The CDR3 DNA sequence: TGTGCCAGCAGCGTGTTAGTAGATGAAAAACTGTTTTTT.

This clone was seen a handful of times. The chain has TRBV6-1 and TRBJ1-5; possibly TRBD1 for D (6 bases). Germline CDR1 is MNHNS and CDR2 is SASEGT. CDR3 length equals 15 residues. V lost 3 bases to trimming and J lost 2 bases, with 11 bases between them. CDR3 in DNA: TGTGCCAGCAGTGATCGGGGGGCCGGCAATCAGCCCCAGCATTTT. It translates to CASSDRGAGNQPQHF.

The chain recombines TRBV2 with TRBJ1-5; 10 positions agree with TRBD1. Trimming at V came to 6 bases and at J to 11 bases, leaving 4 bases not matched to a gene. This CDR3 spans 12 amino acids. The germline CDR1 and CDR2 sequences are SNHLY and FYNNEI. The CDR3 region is CASRLDRGTQHF. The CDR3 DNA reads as TGTGCCAGCAGATTGGACAGGGGGACCCAGCATTTT.

CDR3 amino acids: CASSFATSYEQYF. CDR3 DNA: TGTGCCAGCAGCTTTGCCACTTCCTACGAGCAGTACTTC. The V and J genes are TRBV11-2 and TRBJ2-7; the D is unclear. Germline-derived CDR1 and CDR2 are SGHAT and FQNNGV. There are 13 residues in the CDR3. The V and J ends lost 3 bases and 1 base respectively, with 7 bases between them.